A selection of T cell receptor beta chains follows, all from one sample in a study of T-cell memory formation after mild COVID-19. TCRdb re-called the 5' RACE reads with MiXCR, one entry per CDR3 protein. The sample yields 100,000 to 150,000 distinct CDR3 sequences, about a sixth seen once. The sample consisted of PBMCs or a T cell subset sorted from them (not recorded which). The receptors derive from a man between 18 and 29 years old who had mild COVID-19 (a few samples of this study predate the infection). Cell type and time point are not known. CDR3s include the opening cysteine and the closing phenylalanine or tryptophan. D genes are given only for firm matches. Rows may omit the clone size; those that give it use once, few, many or a size class.

>TRBD1|few|TRBJ1-1|TRBV3-1
CASSQVSQGAWTEAFF
TGTGCCAGCAGCCAAGTCAGTCAGGGGGCCTGGACTGAAGCTTTCTTT
>.|many|TRBJ2-3|TRBV24-1
CATSDSRGPQDTQYF
TGTGCCACCAGTGATAGTAGAGGCCCCCAAGATACGCAGTATTTT
>.|.|TRBJ1-6|TRBV7-9
CASQQEIESPLHF
TGTGCCAGTCAGCAAGAGATTGAGTCACCCCTCCACTTT
>TRBD1|many|TRBJ1-1|TRBV29-1
CSVDDQGAWAFF
TGCAGCGTCGACGATCAGGGGGCCTGGGCTTTCTTT
>.|few|TRBJ2-1|TRBV11-3
CASSIDKRNEQFF
TGTGCCAGCAGCATCGACAAGCGCAATGAGCAGTTCTTC
>.|.|TRBJ1-2|TRBV27
CASSLAGTEYGYTF
TGTGCCAGCAGTTTAGCCGGGACGGAGTATGGCTACACCTTC
>.|few|TRBJ1-5|TRBV30
CAWSVLGGNQPQHF
TGTGCCTGGAGTGTACTAGGGGGCAATCAGCCCCAGCATTTT
>.|.|TRBJ2-1|TRBV30
CAWSHVDRQPGEQFF
TGTGCCTGGAGTCATGTGGACCGTCAACCGGGGGAGCAGTTCTTC
>TRBD1|.|TRBJ2-2|TRBV5-1
CASSLGQGSGELFF
TGCGCCAGCAGCTTAGGACAGGGGTCCGGGGAGCTGTTTTTT
>.|few|TRBJ1-5|TRBV6-2/TRBV6-3
CASSYSTAGQPQHF
TGTGCCAGCAGTTACTCAACAGCAGGTCAGCCCCAGCATTTT
>TRBD2|.|TRBJ2-3|TRBV5-4
CASLGLAGRDTQYF
TGTGCCAGCTTGGGACTAGCGGGGAGGGATACGCAGTATTTT
>.|few|TRBJ2-5|TRBV11-1
CASSLEDVQETQYF
TGTGCCAGCAGCTTAGAGGACGTCCAAGAGACCCAGTACTTC
>TRBD1|few|TRBJ2-7|TRBV5-1
CASSQNVGQGTNEQYF
TGCGCCAGCAGCCAGAACGTGGGACAGGGTACCAACGAGCAGTACTTC
>TRBD1|.|TRBJ2-1|TRBV10-3
CAISERAGGSLRFF
TGTGCCATCAGTGAGCGGGCAGGGGGCTCTTTGAGGTTCTTC
>.|few|TRBJ2-3|TRBV9
CASSPTPTGRDTQYF
TGTGCCAGCAGCCCGACGCCCACTGGGAGAGATACGCAGTATTTT
>TRBD2|.|TRBJ2-1|TRBV20-1
CSATSGGENEQFF
TGCAGTGCAACTAGCGGGGGGGAGAATGAGCAGTTCTTC
>TRBD1|few|TRBJ1-1|TRBV20-1
CSARVPGTGGFGAFF
TGCAGTGCTAGGGTGCCCGGGACAGGGGGCTTCGGGGCTTTCTTT
>.|.|TRBJ2-4|TRBV12-3/TRBV12-4
CASSPPGAKNIQYF
TGTGCCAGCAGTCCCCCCGGGGCCAAAAACATTCAGTACTTC
>TRBD1|many|TRBJ1-5|TRBV5-1
CASSPGQGGNQPQHF
TGCGCCAGCAGCCCTGGACAGGGCGGCAATCAGCCCCAGCATTTT
>.|.|TRBJ2-2|TRBV12-3/TRBV12-4
CASRRGGPNTGELFF
TGTGCCAGCAGAAGGGGGGGCCCCAACACCGGGGAGCTGTTTTTT
>.|.|TRBJ2-1|TRBV6-2/TRBV6-3
CASRWGRWNEQFF
TGTGCCAGCAGATGGGGCAGGTGGAATGAGCAGTTCTTC
>.|few|TRBJ1-3|TRBV4-3
CASSQDGAGNTIYF
TGCGCCAGCAGCCAAGATGGGGCGGGAAACACCATATATTTT
>TRBD2|few|TRBJ2-1|TRBV12-3/TRBV12-4
CASQLAGGRDEQFF
TGTGCCAGTCAGCTAGCGGGGGGGCGGGATGAGCAGTTCTTC
>.|.|TRBJ2-3|TRBV19
CASSIGRAQYF
TGTGCCAGTAGTATAGGAAGGGCGCAGTATTTT
>TRBD2|few|TRBJ2-1|TRBV7-9
CASSTDSGPNNEQFF
TGTGCCAGCAGCACCGATAGCGGGCCCAACAATGAGCAGTTCTTC
>TRBD2|many|TRBJ2-1|TRBV9
CASSASGGAYNEQFF
TGTGCCAGCAGCGCTAGCGGGGGGGCCTACAATGAGCAGTTCTTC
>.|.|TRBJ2-3|TRBV7-2
CASRPGTPLGDTQYF
TGTGCCAGCAGGCCAGGGACGCCCCTAGGAGATACGCAGTATTTT
>.|few|TRBJ1-2|TRBV2
CASRSFPGHGYTF
TGTGCCAGCCGTTCGTTTCCGGGACATGGCTACACCTTC
>.|.|TRBJ2-1|TRBV7-6
CASSLQGDEQFF
TGTGCCAGCAGCTTACAGGGCGATGAGCAGTTCTTC